These T cell receptor beta chains were read from a single sample in a study of blood T cells in healthy people across ages. TCRdb reprocessed the 5' RACE reads with MiXCR, giving one entry per CDR3 protein. The sample has about 1.8 million distinct CDR3 sequences; just under 50% are singletons. Input material: blood. Receptors originate from a middle-aged woman in good health. Both conserved end residues are part of each CDR3. The order of the fields is CDR3 protein, CDR3 DNA, J gene, D gene, V gene, clone size. D genes are given only for firm matches. Rows may omit the clone size; those that give it use once, few, many or a size class.

CDR3aa: CSVGYGGDEQFF
CDR3nt: TGCAGCGTTGGATACGGGGGGGACGAGCAGTTCTTC
j_gene: TRBJ2-1
d_gene: TRBD2
v_gene: TRBV29-1
abundance: few

CDR3aa: CRAPSTGFYEQYF
CDR3nt: TGCAGGGCTCCCTCAACAGGGTTCTACGAGCAGTACTTC
j_gene: TRBJ2-7
d_gene: -
v_gene: TRBV20-1
abundance: -

CDR3aa: CASSLNPGQYTDTQYF
CDR3nt: TGTGCCAGCAGCCTCAATCCGGGACAGTACACAGATACGCAGTATTTT
j_gene: TRBJ2-3
d_gene: TRBD1
v_gene: TRBV11-2
abundance: -

CDR3aa: CASSPLAGIHEKLFF
CDR3nt: TGTGCCAGCTCACCACTTGCGGGCATACATGAAAAACTGTTTTTT
j_gene: TRBJ1-4
d_gene: -
v_gene: TRBV18
abundance: -

CDR3aa: CASSTTGDQPQHF
CDR3nt: TGTGCCAGCAGTACGACAGGAGATCAGCCCCAGCATTTT
j_gene: TRBJ1-5
d_gene: -
v_gene: TRBV27
abundance: -

CDR3aa: CASSQDHGQGVGEKLFF
CDR3nt: TGCGCCAGCAGCCAAGATCACGGACAGGGTGTTGGGGAAAAACTGTTTTTT
j_gene: TRBJ1-4
d_gene: TRBD1
v_gene: TRBV4-3
abundance: -

CDR3aa: CASSEGKDYGYTF
CDR3nt: TGCGCCAGCAGTGAAGGAAAGGACTATGGCTACACCTTC
j_gene: TRBJ1-2
d_gene: -
v_gene: TRBV10-1
abundance: -

CDR3aa: CATSESNLRGEQYF
CDR3nt: TGTGCCACCAGTGAGTCCAACTTAAGGGGCGAGCAGTACTTC
j_gene: TRBJ2-7
d_gene: -
v_gene: TRBV24-1
abundance: -

CDR3aa: CARSLGGTGTGYNEQFF
CDR3nt: TGCGCCAGGAGCTTGGGGGGGACCGGGACAGGGTACAATGAGCAGTTCTTC
j_gene: TRBJ2-1
d_gene: TRBD1
v_gene: TRBV5-1
abundance: -

CDR3aa: CASSPPSGEDGYTF
CDR3nt: TGTGCCAGCAGCCCCCCGTCGGGGGAGGATGGCTACACCTTC
j_gene: TRBJ1-2
d_gene: -
v_gene: TRBV9
abundance: -

CDR3aa: CSAWRSGQPTDTQYF
CDR3nt: TGCAGCGCCTGGAGATCGGGACAGCCTACAGATACGCAGTATTTT
j_gene: TRBJ2-3
d_gene: TRBD1
v_gene: TRBV29-1
abundance: few

CDR3aa: CASSPEGLSSGANVLTF
CDR3nt: TGCGCCAGCAGCCCGGAGGGACTATCATCTGGGGCCAACGTCCTGACTTTC
j_gene: TRBJ2-6
d_gene: TRBD2
v_gene: TRBV5-1
abundance: -

CDR3aa: CASSGDFPSTQYF
CDR3nt: TGTGCCAGCAGTGGGGACTTTCCAAGTACGCAGTATTTT
j_gene: TRBJ2-3
d_gene: -
v_gene: TRBV12-3/TRBV12-4
abundance: few

CDR3aa: CASSPGQRDYGYTF
CDR3nt: TGCGCCAGCAGCCCGGGACAGCGAGACTATGGCTACACCTTC
j_gene: TRBJ1-2
d_gene: TRBD1
v_gene: TRBV4-1
abundance: -

CDR3aa: CATSRGIGQPQHF
CDR3nt: TGTGCCACCAGCAGAGGGATAGGTCAGCCCCAGCATTTT
j_gene: TRBJ1-5
d_gene: -
v_gene: TRBV15
abundance: -

CDR3aa: CSAPVAGGRLGQETQYF
CDR3nt: TGCAGTGCCCCAGTAGCGGGGGGGCGCTTGGGGCAAGAGACCCAGTACTTC
j_gene: TRBJ2-5
d_gene: TRBD2
v_gene: TRBV20-1
abundance: few

CDR3aa: CASSPSGTGADTQYF
CDR3nt: TGTGCCAGCAGCCCGTCCGGGACAGGGGCAGATACGCAGTATTTT
j_gene: TRBJ2-3
d_gene: TRBD1
v_gene: TRBV7-9
abundance: -

CDR3aa: CASSLPVGSSKNIQYF
CDR3nt: TGTGCCAGCAGCCTCCCAGTGGGTTCTTCCAAAAACATTCAGTACTTC
j_gene: TRBJ2-4
d_gene: -
v_gene: TRBV7-2
abundance: -

CDR3aa: CATSRDGYGYTF
CDR3nt: TGTGCCACCAGCAGAGACGGATATGGCTACACCTTC
j_gene: TRBJ1-2
d_gene: -
v_gene: TRBV15
abundance: few

CDR3aa: CATKGGDSYEQYF
CDR3nt: TGTGCCACAAAGGGTGGGGACTCCTACGAGCAGTACTTC
j_gene: TRBJ2-7
d_gene: -
v_gene: TRBV10-3
abundance: -

CDR3aa: CASSQTTSGYTDTQYF
CDR3nt: TGTGCCAGCAGTCAGACGACTAGCGGTTACACAGATACGCAGTATTTT
j_gene: TRBJ2-3
d_gene: TRBD2
v_gene: TRBV6-5
abundance: -

CDR3aa: CASSQSHGITDTQYF
CDR3nt: TGTGCCAGCAGCCAATCCCACGGAATAACAGATACGCAGTATTTT
j_gene: TRBJ2-3
d_gene: -
v_gene: TRBV3-1
abundance: few

CDR3aa: CASSYFSPSDTQYF
CDR3nt: TGTGCCAGCAGTTACTTTTCGCCCAGCGATACGCAGTATTTT
j_gene: TRBJ2-3
d_gene: -
v_gene: TRBV6-2/TRBV6-3
abundance: -